The T cell receptor (beta chain) described here comes from a study of blood T cell repertoires in COVID-19. About the study: Sites across the United States, Italy and Spain contributed samples from acute and convalescent COVID-19. From T cells, B-cell-depleted T cells, or PBMCs came the material, which was cDNA or gDNA.

Original processing methods: Estimation of nucleated cell counts was performed using reference gene primer amplification. Data came from immunoSEQ multiplex PCR; TCRdb stores just in-frame clones and leaves some out. That table furnishes V, J and clone size, whereas the DNA furnished D and trimming. The data hold around 150,000 clones, with 84% observed a single time. Germline lookup yields CDR1 LGHNA and CDR2 YSLEER. This CDR3 is 14 amino acids long. The V end lost 0 bases, the J end lost 6 bases, and 11 bases lay between the germline ends. Seattle-derived patients entered the study during active infection and were followed longitudinally.

The sample comprised peripheral blood. This receptor was identified in a young man with COVID-19, enrolled during active disease. The genes are TRBV4-3 and TRBJ1-1; weak D call: TRBD1 (5 bases). The CDR3 protein is CASSQESRDSEAFF. The DNA for the CDR3 is TGCGCCAGCAGCCAAGAATCAAGGGACTCTGAAGCTTTCTTT.